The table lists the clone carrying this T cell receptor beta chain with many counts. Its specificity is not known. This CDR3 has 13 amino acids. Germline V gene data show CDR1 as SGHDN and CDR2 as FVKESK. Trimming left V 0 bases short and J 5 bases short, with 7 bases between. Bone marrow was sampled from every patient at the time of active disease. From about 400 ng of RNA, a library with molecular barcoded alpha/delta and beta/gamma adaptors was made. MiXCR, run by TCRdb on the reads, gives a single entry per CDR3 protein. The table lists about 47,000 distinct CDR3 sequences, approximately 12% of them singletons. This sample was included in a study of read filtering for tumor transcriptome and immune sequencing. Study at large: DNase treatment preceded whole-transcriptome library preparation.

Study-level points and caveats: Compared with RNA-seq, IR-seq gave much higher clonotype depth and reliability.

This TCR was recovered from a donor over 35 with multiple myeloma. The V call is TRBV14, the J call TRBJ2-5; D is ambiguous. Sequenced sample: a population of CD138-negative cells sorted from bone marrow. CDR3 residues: CASSQEVAETQYF. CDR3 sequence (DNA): TGTGCCAGCAGCCAAGAAGTGGCGGAGACCCAGTACTTC. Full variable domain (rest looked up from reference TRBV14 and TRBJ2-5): EAGVTQFPSHSVIEKGQTVTLRCDPISGHDNLYWYRRVMGKEIKFLLHFVKESKQDESGMPNNRFLAERTGGTYSTLKVQPAELEDSGVYFCASSQEVAETQYFGPGTRLLVL.